This TCR beta chain was captured by sequencing in a study of beta chain features in type 1 diabetes. Findings and limits, study-wide: Compared to healthy donors, patients appeared to have naive, central memory and Treg TCRB repertoires that were more alike.

The study reverse transcribed the entire isolated RNA, so it sequenced expressed TCRB transcripts. The data were produced by immunoSEQ multiplex PCR, yet TCRdb's version contains in-frame clones alone and is incomplete. This table has under 250,000 clones, roughly 15% appearing once. On this clone itself: Antigen: not known.

Sample: naive CD4+ T cells from blood. This sequence was found in a woman aged 40 to 50 in good health.

Written as DNA, the CDR3 is TGTGCCAGCAGGGTACAGGGGGCGGGAACCGGGGAGCTGTTTTTT. Amino acid sequence: CASRVQGAGTGELFF. This chain connects TRBV2 to TRBJ2-2, with 9 bases lining up with TRBD1. This CDR3 comprises 15 residues. Germline CDR1 reads SNHLY; CDR2 reads FYNNEI. V shed 6 bases, J shed 5 bases, and the junction held 7 bases outside the gene matches.